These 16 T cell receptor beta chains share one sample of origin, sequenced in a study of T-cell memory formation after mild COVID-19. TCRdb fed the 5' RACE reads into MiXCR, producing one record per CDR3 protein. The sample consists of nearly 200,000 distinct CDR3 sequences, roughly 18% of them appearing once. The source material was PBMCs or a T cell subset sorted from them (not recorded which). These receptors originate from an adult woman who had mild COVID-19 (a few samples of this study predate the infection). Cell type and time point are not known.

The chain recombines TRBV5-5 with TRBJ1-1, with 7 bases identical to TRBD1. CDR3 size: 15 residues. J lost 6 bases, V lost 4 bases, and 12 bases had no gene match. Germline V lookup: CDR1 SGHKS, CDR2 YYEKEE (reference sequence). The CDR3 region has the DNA TGTGCCAGCAGCGCGGAAGACAGGGCGACCGCTGAAGCTTTCTTT. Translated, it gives CASSAEDRATAEAFF.

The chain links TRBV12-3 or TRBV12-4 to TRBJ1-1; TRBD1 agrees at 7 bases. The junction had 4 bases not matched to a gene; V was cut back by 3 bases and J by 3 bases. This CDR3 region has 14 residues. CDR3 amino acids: CASSFGTADTEAFF. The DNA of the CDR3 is TGTGCCAGCAGTTTTGGGACAGCGGACACTGAAGCTTTCTTT.

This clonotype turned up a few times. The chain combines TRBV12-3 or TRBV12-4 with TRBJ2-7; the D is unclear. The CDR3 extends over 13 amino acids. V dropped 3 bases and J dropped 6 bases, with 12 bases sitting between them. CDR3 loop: CASSFGPPSEQYF. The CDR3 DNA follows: TGTGCCAGCAGTTTCGGTCCCCCGAGCGAGCAGTACTTC.

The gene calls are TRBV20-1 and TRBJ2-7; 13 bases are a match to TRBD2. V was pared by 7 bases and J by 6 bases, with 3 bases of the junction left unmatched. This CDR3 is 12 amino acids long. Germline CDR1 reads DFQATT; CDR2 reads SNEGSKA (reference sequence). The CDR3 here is CSGGLAGPEQYF. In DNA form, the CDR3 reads TGCAGTGGGGGACTAGCGGGACCCGAGCAGTACTTC.

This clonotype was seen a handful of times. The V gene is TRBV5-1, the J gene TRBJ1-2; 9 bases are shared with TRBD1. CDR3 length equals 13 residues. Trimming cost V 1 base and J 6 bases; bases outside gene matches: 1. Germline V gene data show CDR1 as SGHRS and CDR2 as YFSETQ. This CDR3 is CASSLTGGHGYTF. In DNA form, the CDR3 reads TGCGCCAGCAGCTTGACAGGGGGCCATGGCTACACCTTC. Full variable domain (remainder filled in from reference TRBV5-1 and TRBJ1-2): KAGVTQTPRYLIKTRGQQVTLSCSPISGHRSVSWYQQTPGQGLQFLFEYFSETQRNKGNFPGRFSGRQFSNSRSEMNVSTLELGDSALYLCASSLTGGHGYTFGSGTRLTVV.

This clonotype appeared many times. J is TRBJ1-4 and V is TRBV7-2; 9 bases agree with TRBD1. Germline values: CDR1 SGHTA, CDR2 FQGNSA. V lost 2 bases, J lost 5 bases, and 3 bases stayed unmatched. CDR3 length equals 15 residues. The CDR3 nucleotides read TGTGCCAGCAGCTTACGCGGGACAGGGAATGAAAAACTGTTTTTT. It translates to CASSLRGTGNEKLFF.

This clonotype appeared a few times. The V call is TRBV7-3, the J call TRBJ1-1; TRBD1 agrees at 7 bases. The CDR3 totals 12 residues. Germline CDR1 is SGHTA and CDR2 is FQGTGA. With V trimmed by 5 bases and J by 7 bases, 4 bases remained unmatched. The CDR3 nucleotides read TGTGCCAGCAGCCCACGACAGGGTGAAGCTTTCTTT. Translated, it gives CASSPRQGEAFF.

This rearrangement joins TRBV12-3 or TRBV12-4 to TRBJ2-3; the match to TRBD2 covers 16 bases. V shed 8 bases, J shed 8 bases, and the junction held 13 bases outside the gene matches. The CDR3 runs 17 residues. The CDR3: CASGSNRGTSGRGTQYF. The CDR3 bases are TGTGCCAGCGGCTCAAATCGTGGGACTAGCGGGAGGGGTACGCAGTATTTT.

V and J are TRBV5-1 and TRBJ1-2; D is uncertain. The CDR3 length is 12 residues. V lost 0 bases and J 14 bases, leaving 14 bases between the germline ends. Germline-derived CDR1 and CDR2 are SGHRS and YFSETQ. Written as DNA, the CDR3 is TGCGCCAGCAGCTTGGCGTTGGAAGAACGAACCTTC. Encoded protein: CASSLALEERTF.

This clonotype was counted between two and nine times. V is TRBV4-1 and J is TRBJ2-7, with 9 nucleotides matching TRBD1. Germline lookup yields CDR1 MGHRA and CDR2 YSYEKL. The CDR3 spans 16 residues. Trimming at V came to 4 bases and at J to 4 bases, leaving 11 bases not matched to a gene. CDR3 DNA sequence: TGCGCCAGCAGCCGTATCCCCGGGACAGGGATGTACGAGCAGTACTTC. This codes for CASSRIPGTGMYEQYF.

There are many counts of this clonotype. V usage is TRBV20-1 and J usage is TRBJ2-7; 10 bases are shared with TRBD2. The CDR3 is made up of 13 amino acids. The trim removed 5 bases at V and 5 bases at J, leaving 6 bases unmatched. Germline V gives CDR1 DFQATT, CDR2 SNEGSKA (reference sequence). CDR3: CSARTSGGNEQYF. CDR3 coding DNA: TGCAGTGCTCGGACTAGCGGAGGAAACGAGCAGTACTTC.

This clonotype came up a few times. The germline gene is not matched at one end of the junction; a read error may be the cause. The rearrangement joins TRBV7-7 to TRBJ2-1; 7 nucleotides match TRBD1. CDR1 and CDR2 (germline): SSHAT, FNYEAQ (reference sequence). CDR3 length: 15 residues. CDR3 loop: CASSFSTGYGNEQFF. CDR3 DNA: TGTGCTAGCAGCTTTTCGACAGGGTACGGCAATGAGCAGTTCTTC.

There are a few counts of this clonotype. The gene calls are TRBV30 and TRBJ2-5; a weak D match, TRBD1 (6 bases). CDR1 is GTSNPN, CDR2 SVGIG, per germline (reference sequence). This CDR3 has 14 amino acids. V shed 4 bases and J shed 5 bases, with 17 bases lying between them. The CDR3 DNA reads TGTGCCTGGACCCCGACAGGAATAAGGGAGACCCAGTACTTC. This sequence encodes CAWTPTGIRETQYF.

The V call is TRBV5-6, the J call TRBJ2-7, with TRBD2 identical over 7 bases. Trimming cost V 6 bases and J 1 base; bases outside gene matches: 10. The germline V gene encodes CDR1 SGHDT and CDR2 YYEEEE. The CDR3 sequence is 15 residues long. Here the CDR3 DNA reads TGTGCCAGCAACCAACGGACTAGACTGTCCTACGAGCAGTACTTC. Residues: CASNQRTRLSYEQYF. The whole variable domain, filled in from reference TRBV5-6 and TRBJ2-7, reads DAGVTQSPTHLIKTRGQQVTLRCSPKSGHDTVSWYQQALGQGPQFIFQYYEEEERQRGNFPDRFSGHQFPNYSSELNVNALLLGDSALYLCASNQRTRLSYEQYFGPGTRLTVT.

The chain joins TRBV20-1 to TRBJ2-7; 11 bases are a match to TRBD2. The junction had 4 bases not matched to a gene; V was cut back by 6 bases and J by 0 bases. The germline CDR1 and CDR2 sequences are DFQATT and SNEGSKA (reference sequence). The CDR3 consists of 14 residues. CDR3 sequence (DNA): TGCAGTGCCCCTGGACTAGCGGGCTCCTACGAGCAGTACTTC. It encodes CSAPGLAGSYEQYF.

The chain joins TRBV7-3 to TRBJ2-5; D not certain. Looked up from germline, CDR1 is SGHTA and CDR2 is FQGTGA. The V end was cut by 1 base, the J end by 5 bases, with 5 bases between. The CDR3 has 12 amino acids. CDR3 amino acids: CASSLSTETQYF. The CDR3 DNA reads TGTGCCAGCAGCTTAAGTACGGAGACCCAGTACTTC.